Ten or more counts support the clone carrying this TCR beta chain. These data come from a study of neurological immune-mediated disorders. The CDR3 runs 13 residues. Per the germline V gene, CDR1 is SEHNR and CDR2 is FQNEAQ (reference sequence). V was clipped by 1 base and J by 6 bases; unmatched bases: 3. cDNA synthesis was performed by 5'RACE with 10-nucleotide random UMIs. TCRdb processed the 5' RACE reads anew with MiXCR; each CDR3 protein has one entry. The sample shows tens of thousands of distinct CDR3 sequences, 4.6% of them seen only once. The sequenced sample consisted of PBMCs. The receptor was isolated from a man between 18 and 29 years old in good health. This chain connects TRBV7-9 to TRBJ2-7, with TRBD1 identical over 7 bases. CDR3 protein: CASSLVGGGEQYF. CDR3 bases: TGTGCCAGCAGCTTAGTAGGGGGCGGCGAGCAGTACTTC. Full variable domain (outside the CDR3, taken from reference TRBV7-9 and TRBJ2-7): DTGVSQNPRHKITKRGQNVTFRCDPISEHNRLYWYRQTLGQGPEFLTYFQNEAQLEKSRLLSDRFSAERPKGSFSTLEIQRTEQGDSAMYLCASSLVGGGEQYFGPGTRLTVT.